This TCR beta chain was profiled in a study of CD8 T cells in ankylosing spondylitis. Study findings and constraints: A number of the motif variants had already been described in reactive arthritis synovial fluid and blood. Disease-linked clones reportedly showed significant enrichment in matched ankylosing spondylitis synovial fluid.

Germline lookup yields CDR1 SGHKS and CDR2 YYEKEE (reference sequence). The ends were cut back, 2 bases at V and 1 base at J, with 12 bases in the middle. CDR3 length equals 15 residues. TCRdb reprocessed the 5' RACE reads via MiXCR and lists one record per CDR3 protein. Seen here are 200,000 to 250,000 distinct CDR3 sequences, under 35% observed once, and the top ten hold around 4.2%. As for this clonotype: The antigen remains unidentified.

The sequenced material came from blood, either unsorted or a sorted T cell fraction (not recorded which). The origin of this receptor is a male donor with ankylosing spondylitis or in good health (not recorded which). The genes are TRBV5-5 and TRBJ1-1; D call uncertain. CDR3 DNA sequence: TGTGCCAGCAGCTTCTTGCTGTTATCGAACACTGAAGCTTTCTTT. Protein sequence: CASSFLLLSNTEAFF.